A single sample gave rise to the 31 T cell receptor beta chains below, sequenced in a study of shared clonotypes between healthy human individuals. Profiling relied on immunoSEQ multiplex PCR, and the TCRdb table lists in-frame clones only, not all of them. This repertoire shows roughly 1.4 million clones, about 98.5% found once; its top ten account for 0.36%. Source material: naive CD4+ T cells sorted from blood. Specified subset: CD45RA+ positively selected. The receptors here all came from a man aged 30 to 45 in good health.

Comment on this clone: At the DNA level, this CDR3 is encoded by other sequences in the same sample as well. This sequence joins TRBV27 and TRBJ2-3; no firm D call. The CDR3 sequence is 13 residues long. V lost 0 bases, J lost 3 bases, and 4 bases lay in between. Germline V lookup: CDR1 MNHEY, CDR2 SMNVEV (reference sequence). The CDR3 sequence: CASSLSVTDTQYF. For the CDR3, the DNA is TGTGCCAGCAGTTTATCAGTGACAGATACGCAGTATTTT.

The chain employs TRBV6-1 and TRBJ2-3; perhaps TRBD1 as D (6 bases). The CDR3 extends over 15 amino acids. Between the trimmed V and J ends, which lost 5 bases and 7 bases, there was a span of 19 bases. CDR1 is MNHNS and CDR2 is SASEGT in the germline V gene. The DNA for the CDR3 is TGTGCCAGCAGTCACGAGGGGGAAATAAGCCATACGCAGTATTTT. It is translated as CASSHEGEISHTQYF.

The chain carries TRBV6-1 and TRBJ2-7; D assignment may be TRBD1 or TRBD2 (5 bases each). V lost 2 bases and J 3 bases, leaving 11 bases between the germline ends. This CDR3 has 14 amino acids. Germline V gene lookup returns CDR1 MNHNS and CDR2 SASEGT. The CDR3 region has the DNA TGTGCCAGCAGTGAACTTGAGGGGTACTACGAGCAGTACTTC. Residues: CASSELEGYYEQYF.

The chain uses TRBV6-1 and TRBJ1-5, with D tentatively TRBD1 (6 bases). The CDR3 loop spans 15 amino acids. The V gene lost 6 bases and the J gene lost 2 bases, with 14 bases spanning the gap. The germline V gene has CDR1 MNHNS and CDR2 SASEGT. The chain's CDR3 is CASRGAEFGNQPQHF. In DNA form, the CDR3 reads TGTGCCAGCAGGGGGGCAGAGTTTGGCAATCAGCCCCAGCATTTT.

As to this clone: The sample holds other DNA sequences that translate to the same CDR3. This chain uses TRBV11-2 with TRBJ2-3; D ambiguous. Germline V lookup: CDR1 SGHAT, CDR2 FQNNGV. CDR3 length: 12 amino acids. V was shortened by 6 bases and J by 3 bases, with 7 bases between the two germline ends. The CDR3 bases are TGTGCCAGCAGTCGAGGAACAGATACGCAGTATTTT. As protein: CASSRGTDTQYF.

This chain joins TRBV5-1 and TRBJ2-5; 7 bases match TRBD2. This CDR3 spans 17 amino acids. Germline V gene data show CDR1 as SGHRS and CDR2 as YFSETQ. The junction had 15 bases not matched to a gene; V was cut back by 0 bases and J by 7 bases. The CDR3 nucleotides read TGCGCCAGCAGCTTGGGGACCCAGCGGGATGACCCTTGGACCCAGTACTTC. As protein: CASSLGTQRDDPWTQYF.

The chain employs TRBV29-1 and TRBJ2-6, with 11 bases fitting TRBD1. The V and J ends lost 8 bases and 3 bases, in that order; junction bases with no gene match: 6. Germline V lookup: CDR1 SQVTM, CDR2 ANQGSEA. This CDR3 is built from 15 residues. CDR3 bases: TGCAGCATAAGGACAGGGGGCGGTGGGGCCAACGTCCTGACTTTC. Its protein product is CSIRTGGGGANVLTF.

Details on this clone: At the DNA level, this CDR3 is encoded by other sequences in the same sample as well. CDR3: CASSLAAGSSYNEQFF. The DNA for the CDR3 is TGCGCCAGCAGCTTGGCCGCGGGAAGCTCCTACAATGAGCAGTTCTTC. This chain connects TRBV5-1 to TRBJ2-1, with D possibly TRBD2 on 6 matching bases. This CDR3 spans 16 amino acids. V was cut by 0 bases and J by 0 bases, with 10 bases left in between. Germline CDR1 SGHRS, CDR2 YFSETQ.

For this clone: The same CDR3 can be traced to other DNA sequences in this sample. The chain links TRBV9 to TRBJ2-7; 7 bases fit TRBD1. This CDR3 region has 14 residues. Trimming cost V 2 bases and J 4 bases; bases outside gene matches: 6. Germline V gene data show CDR1 as SGDLS and CDR2 as YYNGEE. CDR3 in amino acids: CASSVGTDPYEQYF. The DNA of the CDR3 is TGTGCCAGCAGCGTCGGGACAGACCCGTACGAGCAGTACTTC.

This chain connects TRBV19 to TRBJ1-5; TRBD1 might be the D (5 bases). The germline CDR1 and CDR2 sequences are LNHDA and SQIVND (reference sequence). With 7 bases removed from V and 4 bases from J, the gap between germline ends came to 14 bases. This CDR3 is built from 14 residues. The CDR3 here is CASTQTQGNQPQHF. The DNA of the CDR3 is TGTGCCAGTACCCAGACCCAGGGAAATCAGCCCCAGCATTTT.

The gene calls are TRBV7-9 and TRBJ2-2, with D unclear. This CDR3 region has 17 residues. Per germline, CDR1 SEHNR and CDR2 FQNEAQ (reference sequence). With 4 bases removed from V and 3 bases from J, the gap between germline ends came to 18 bases. The CDR3 loop reads CASSSPPPTLYTGELFF. In DNA, the CDR3 is TGTGCCAGCAGCTCCCCTCCGCCAACACTATACACCGGGGAGCTGTTTTTT.

The V gene is TRBV15, the J gene TRBJ2-7; D ambiguous. Trimming pared 0 bases from V and 3 bases from J, leaving 6 bases between. Per the germline V gene, CDR1 is LNHNV and CDR2 is YYDKDF (reference sequence). The CDR3 runs 13 residues. The CDR3 region has the DNA TGTGCCACCAGCAGAGATCATATCTACGAGCAGTACTTC. This encodes CATSRDHIYEQYF.

About this clone: Other DNA sequences in the same sample also yield this CDR3. J is TRBJ2-7 and V is TRBV5-1, with 7 bases that match TRBD2. Trimming cost V 0 bases and J 5 bases; bases outside gene matches: 8. The germline V gene has CDR1 SGHRS and CDR2 YFSETQ. The CDR3 is 15 residues long. The CDR3 spells CASSLGGGSRHEQYF. As DNA, the CDR3 is TGCGCCAGCAGCTTGGGGGGCGGGAGTCGTCACGAGCAGTACTTC. Variable domain in full (rest from reference TRBV5-1 and TRBJ2-7): KAGVTQTPRYLIKTRGQQVTLSCSPISGHRSVSWYQQTPGQGLQFLFEYFSETQRNKGNFPGRFSGRQFSNSRSEMNVSTLELGDSALYLCASSLGGGSRHEQYFGPGTRLTVT.

The chain employs TRBV5-1 and TRBJ1-2, with TRBD1 as a possible D gene (5 bases). V shed 0 bases and J shed 2 bases, with 8 bases lying between them. The germline V gene encodes CDR1 SGHRS and CDR2 YFSETQ. This CDR3 has 14 residues. The CDR3 protein is CASSLDRQNYGYTF. In nucleotides, the CDR3 is TGCGCCAGCAGCTTGGACCGACAGAACTATGGCTACACCTTC.

The V and J genes are TRBV7-9 and TRBJ1-4, with D perhaps matching TRBD1 (6 bases). V gave up 5 bases and J gave up 10 bases, with 11 bases separating them. Germline V gene data show CDR1 as SEHNR and CDR2 as FQNEAQ (reference sequence). The CDR3 consists of 12 residues. The CDR3 is CASSVGGGKLFF. The CDR3 DNA is TGTGCCAGCAGCGTCGGAGGGGGAAAACTGTTTTTT.

This chain connects TRBV19 to TRBJ1-5; unclear D gene. This CDR3 spans 14 amino acids. Trimming took off 5 bases at V and 4 bases at J, with 12 bases between the two ends. The germline V gene has CDR1 LNHDA and CDR2 SQIVND (reference sequence). CDR3 protein: CASSWSSSNQPQHF. In nucleotides, the CDR3 is TGTGCCAGTAGTTGGAGCAGTTCTAATCAGCCCCAGCATTTT.

The chain links TRBV9 to TRBJ2-2; TRBD1 or TRBD2 may be the D gene (5 bases each). The CDR3 has 17 amino acids. Germline-derived CDR1 and CDR2 are SGDLS and YYNGEE. V lost 0 bases and J 7 bases, leaving 19 bases between the germline ends. CDR3 in DNA: TGTGCCAGCAGCGTAGAACCCCCGGGGACGTATTACGGGGAGCTGTTTTTT. This gives the protein CASSVEPPGTYYGELFF. Using reference TRBV9 and TRBJ2-2 for the parts outside the CDR3, the full variable domain is DSGVTQTPKHLITATGQRVTLRCSPRSGDLSVYWYQQSLDQGLQFLIQYYNGEERAKGNILERFSAQQFPDLHSELNLSSLELGDSALYFCASSVEPPGTYYGELFFGEGSRLTVL.

The V call is TRBV5-1, the J call TRBJ2-7, with TRBD1 matching 11 bases. V lost 2 bases and J lost 6; bases outside the gene matches: 4. From germline, CDR1 is SGHRS and CDR2 YFSETQ. CDR3 length: 14 amino acids. The CDR3 loop is CASSFGTGGLEQYF. In nucleotides, the CDR3 is TGCGCCAGCAGCTTCGGGACAGGGGGTCTCGAGCAGTACTTC.

The genes are TRBV19 and TRBJ1-4; no definite D call. Trimming took 7 bases from V and 6 from J, leaving 15 bases between them. The germline V gene encodes CDR1 LNHDA and CDR2 SQIVND (reference sequence). This CDR3 is built from 14 residues. The chain's CDR3 is CASTPRADYEKLFF. The CDR3 nucleotides are TGTGCCAGTACCCCTCGGGCGGATTATGAAAAACTGTTTTTT.

DNA for the CDR3: TGTGCCAGTAGGTTAGGACACGAGCAGTACTTC. Translating it yields CASRLGHEQYF. V and J are TRBV19 and TRBJ2-7; D not certain. CDR3 length: 11 amino acids. From germline, CDR1 is LNHDA and CDR2 SQIVND (reference sequence). The V and J ends lost 6 bases and 5 bases respectively, with 8 bases between them.

This clone was picked up one time. The chain is built from TRBV28 and TRBJ1-3; D uncertain. The germline V and J ends were trimmed by 5 bases and 1 base, with 6 bases remaining between them. Per germline, CDR1 MDHEN and CDR2 SYDVKM. The CDR3 spans 13 residues. The CDR3 loop reads CASSPLSGNTIYF. The CDR3 DNA reads as TGTGCCAGCAGTCCTTTGTCTGGAAACACCATATATTTT.

The chain has TRBV5-1 and TRBJ2-3; D remains unclear. Germline-derived CDR1 and CDR2 are SGHRS and YFSETQ. This CDR3 has 14 residues. The V end lost 0 bases, the J end lost 2 bases, and 7 bases lay between the germline ends. The CDR3 nucleotides are TGCGCCAGCAGCTTGGTACAGACCACAGATACGCAGTATTTT. Its translation is CASSLVQTTDTQYF.

This clone appeared a single time. The chain employs TRBV5-1 and TRBJ1-5, with a weak D call TRBD1 (6 bases). CDR3 length: 15 amino acids. Germline assignment: CDR1 SGHRS and CDR2 YFSETQ. Between the trimmed V and J ends, which lost 4 bases and 6 bases, there was a span of 17 bases. The CDR3 loop reads CASSRWPGEAQPQHF. DNA for the CDR3: TGCGCCAGCAGCCGTTGGCCAGGGGAGGCTCAGCCCCAGCATTTT.

With respect to this clone: This specimen includes other DNA sequences encoding the same CDR3. The chain couples TRBV5-1 to TRBJ1-4, with D unresolved. V lost 0 bases to trimming and J lost 8 bases, with 11 bases between them. CDR1 SGHRS and CDR2 YFSETQ come from the germline V gene. CDR3 length equals 14 residues. The CDR3 loop reads CASSLAGFSEKLFF. The CDR3 DNA follows: TGCGCCAGCAGCTTGGCGGGCTTTTCGGAAAAACTGTTTTTT.

Only one count was recorded for this clone. The rearrangement joins TRBV15 to TRBJ1-5, with D maybe TRBD1 (5 bases). The CDR3 runs to 15 residues. From germline, CDR1 is LNHNV and CDR2 YYDKDF (reference sequence). V was cut by 1 base and J by 0 bases, with 7 bases left in between. CDR3 protein: CATSRVGPSNQPQHF. The CDR3 DNA follows: TGTGCCACCAGCAGAGTGGGACCTAGCAATCAGCCCCAGCATTTT. Combining the CDR3 with reference TRBV15 and TRBJ1-5 gives the whole variable domain DAMVIQNPRYQVTQFGKPVTLSCSQTLNHNVMYWYQQKSSQAPKLLFHYYDKDFNNEADTPDNFQSRRPNTSFCFLDIRSPGLGDTAMYLCATSRVGPSNQPQHFGDGTRLSIL.

This clone has just one count. The rearrangement uses TRBV18 and TRBJ2-1, with D possibly matching TRBD1 (6 bases). Deletions cut 4 bases from V and 6 bases from J, with 13 bases between. Germline V gives CDR1 KGHSH, CDR2 LQKENI. The CDR3 is made up of 14 amino acids. This CDR3 reads CASSRDKSVNEQFF. The CDR3 nucleotides are TGTGCCAGCTCACGGGACAAATCGGTCAATGAGCAGTTCTTC.

The rearrangement links TRBV5-1 to TRBJ2-7; perhaps TRBD2 as D (5 bases). CDR1 and CDR2 (germline): SGHRS, YFSETQ. The CDR3 loop spans 15 amino acids. V lost 4 bases to trimming and J lost 0 bases, with 14 bases between them. CDR3: CASSPELGSSYEQYF. In DNA form, the CDR3 reads TGCGCCAGCAGCCCCGAACTGGGGAGCTCCTACGAGCAGTACTTC.

V usage is TRBV7-3 and J usage is TRBJ1-3; D is unclear. Germline loops: CDR1 SGHTA, CDR2 FQGTGA. The CDR3 has 15 amino acids. V dropped 1 base and J dropped 1 base, with 8 bases sitting between them. The CDR3 loop is CASSLKGGSGNTIYF. CDR3 coding DNA: TGTGCCAGCAGCTTAAAGGGCGGATCTGGAAACACCATATATTTT.

The rearrangement joins TRBV5-1 to TRBJ1-2; D not certain. The length of the CDR3 is 14 residues. The germline V gene encodes CDR1 SGHRS and CDR2 YFSETQ. V lost 0 bases to trimming and J lost 6 bases, with 12 bases between them. The CDR3 nucleotides read TGCGCCAGCAGCTTGGAATTAGACATGAATGGCTACACCTTC. Protein product: CASSLELDMNGYTF.

The V and J genes are TRBV14 and TRBJ1-2; unclear D gene. The CDR3 length is 13 residues. The germline CDR1 and CDR2 sequences are SGHDN and FVKESK. V was trimmed by 2 bases and J by 2 bases, leaving 6 bases between them. The CDR3 bases are TGTGCCAGCAGCCAAATAGGCAACTATGGCTACACCTTC. Its protein is CASSQIGNYGYTF.

The CDR3 bases are TGTGCCAGCAGCTTACCCCGTGGTGAGACCCAGTACTTC. This translates into CASSLPRGETQYF. The V call is TRBV7-2, the J call TRBJ2-5; D gene uncertain. The CDR3 is made up of 13 amino acids. The germline V gene has CDR1 SGHTA and CDR2 FQGNSA. V was pared by 2 bases and J by 5 bases, with 9 bases between.